This is a list of T cell receptor beta chains from one sample in a study of radiotherapy plus CTLA-4 blockade in lung cancer. TCRdb's table, derived via immunoSEQ multiplex PCR, lists solely in-frame clones and lacks some. The data hold roughly 45,000 clones, with 63% observed a single time. The input for sequencing was peripheral blood, taken from a patient treated with radiotherapy plus ipilimumab. The receptors derive from a human donor with non-small cell lung cancer who had a partial response to radiotherapy plus ipilimumab. Each CDR3 is given with its conserved first and last residue. A D gene is named only where the DNA matches it firmly. Where a row states a size, it is once, few, many or the class of an expanded clone; other rows omit it.

v_call	d_call	clone_size	j_call	cdr3_aa	cdr3_nt
TRBV18	TRBD1	few	TRBJ1-2	CASSLYRGSFNYGYTF	TGTGCCAGCTCACTGTACAGGGGATCATTTAACTATGGCTACACCTTC
TRBV9	.	.	TRBJ2-1	CASSVVPNANYNEQFF	TGTGCCAGCAGCGTAGTTCCTAACGCTAATTACAATGAGCAGTTCTTC
TRBV18	TRBD2	.	TRBJ2-3	CASSSGLAASTDTQYF	TGTGCCAGCTCATCTGGACTAGCGGCTAGCACAGATACGCAGTATTTT
TRBV10-1	.	few	TRBJ1-5	CARDRTSNQPQHF	TGCGCCAGAGACAGGACTAGCAATCAGCCCCAGCATTTT
TRBV19	TRBD1	.	TRBJ1-3	CASSLGTVRNTIYF	TGTGCCAGTAGTCTTGGGACAGTGCGCAACACCATATATTTT
TRBV27	TRBD2	.	TRBJ2-1	CASSLAPSGIYNEQFF	TGTGCCAGCAGTCTGGCCCCTAGCGGGATATACAATGAGCAGTTCTTC
TRBV2	TRBD1	.	TRBJ2-5	CASSGVTGQETQYF	TGTGCCAGCAGTGGGGTGACAGGGCAAGAGACCCAGTACTTC
TRBV5-1	.	.	TRBJ1-6	CASSSQEDSPLHF	TGCGCCAGCAGCTCCCAGGAGGATTCACCCCTCCACTTT
TRBV30	.	few	TRBJ2-7	CAWSVATPSYEQYF	TGTGCCTGGAGTGTAGCTACGCCGTCCTACGAGCAGTACTTC
TRBV27	.	.	TRBJ2-4	CASSQPSIFQNIQYF	TGTGCCAGCAGCCAACCAAGCATTTTCCAAAACATTCAGTACTTC
TRBV10-3	.	.	TRBJ1-1	CAVRTDLNGEAFF	TGTGCCGTAAGGACAGATCTGAACGGTGAAGCTTTCTTT
TRBV10-3	.	.	TRBJ1-6	CAISESTGRANSPLHF	TGTGCCATCAGTGAGTCAACGGGGAGGGCTAATTCACCCCTCCACTTT
TRBV7-2	.	.	TRBJ2-7	CASSFSGLSSYEQYF	TGTGCCAGCAGCTTCTCAGGACTTAGCTCCTACGAGCAGTACTTC
TRBV5-1	.	.	TRBJ1-2	CASSLGASGGWGYTF	TGCGCCAGCAGCTTGGGGGCCAGCGGTGGATGGGGCTACACCTTC
TRBV29-1	TRBD1	.	TRBJ2-1	CSVVRDRNYNEQFF	TGCAGCGTTGTACGGGACAGAAACTACAATGAGCAGTTCTTC
TRBV6-1	TRBD2	.	TRBJ2-1	CASISLAGGGEQFF	TGTGCCAGCATCAGCCTAGCGGGAGGGGGTGAGCAGTTCTTC
TRBV5-4	TRBD2	few	TRBJ2-1	CASSFQRGSYNEQFF	TGTGCCAGCAGCTTCCAGCGGGGGTCCTACAATGAGCAGTTCTTC
TRBV7-3	TRBD2	.	TRBJ2-1	CASSLGLVPNEQFF	TGTGCCAGCAGCCTGGGACTAGTCCCAAATGAGCAGTTCTTC
TRBV7-8	.	.	TRBJ2-1	CASSPKTGIGEQFF	TGTGCCAGCAGCCCGAAAACAGGGATTGGTGAGCAGTTCTTC
TRBV19	TRBD1	.	TRBJ1-2	CASRKMTGYSNGYTF	TGTGCCAGCAGGAAAATGACAGGGTACAGCAATGGCTACACCTTC
TRBV7-7	TRBD2	.	TRBJ2-2	CASSPQAAGGLTGELFF	TGTGCTAGCAGCCCTCAGGCAGCGGGGGGGCTTACCGGGGAGCTGTTTTTT
TRBV5-1	.	few	TRBJ2-7	CASSLTGTGSYEQYF	TGCGCCAGCAGCTTAACAGGGACGGGCTCCTACGAGCAGTACTTC
TRBV4-2	TRBD2	.	TRBJ2-7	CASSRGLAGGDYEQYF	TGTGCCAGCAGCCGAGGACTAGCGGGAGGGGACTACGAGCAGTACTTC
TRBV19	.	large	TRBJ1-2	CASSIRGEGYTF	TGTGCCAGTAGTATCCGCGGGGAAGGCTACACCTTC
TRBV5-1	.	.	TRBJ2-7	CASSPRTDTYEQYF	TGCGCCAGCAGCCCTAGGACTGATACGTACGAGCAGTACTTC
TRBV15	.	.	TRBJ1-2	CATSRDPEGRGYTF	TGTGCCACCAGCAGAGATCCGGAGGGACGAGGCTACACCTTC
TRBV27	TRBD1	.	TRBJ2-5	CASSFTTGVVKTQYF	TGTGCCAGCAGTTTCACGACAGGGGTGGTCAAGACCCAGTACTTC
TRBV10-1	TRBD2	.	TRBJ2-2	CASSGGLLDTGELFF	TGCGCCAGCAGTGGGGGACTACTCGACACCGGGGAGCTGTTTTTT
TRBV2	TRBD1	.	TRBJ1-1	CASSQGAATEAFF	TGTGCCAGCAGCCAGGGGGCAGCCACTGAAGCTTTCTTT
TRBV10-3	.	.	TRBJ2-5	CAIRQGQETQYF	TGTGCCATCCGGCAGGGTCAAGAGACCCAGTACTTC
TRBV9	TRBD2	.	TRBJ2-3	CASSDPRGGGDPDTQYF	TGTGCCAGCAGCGACCCCCGGGGCGGGGGGGACCCAGATACGCAGTATTTT
TRBV5-1	.	.	TRBJ2-2	CASSGTLFTGELFF	TGCGCCAGCAGCGGGACACTTTTCACCGGGGAGCTGTTTTTT
TRBV19	.	.	TRBJ2-7	CASKGLGALGHEQYF	TGTGCCAGTAAGGGGTTGGGGGCCTTGGGGCACGAGCAGTACTTC